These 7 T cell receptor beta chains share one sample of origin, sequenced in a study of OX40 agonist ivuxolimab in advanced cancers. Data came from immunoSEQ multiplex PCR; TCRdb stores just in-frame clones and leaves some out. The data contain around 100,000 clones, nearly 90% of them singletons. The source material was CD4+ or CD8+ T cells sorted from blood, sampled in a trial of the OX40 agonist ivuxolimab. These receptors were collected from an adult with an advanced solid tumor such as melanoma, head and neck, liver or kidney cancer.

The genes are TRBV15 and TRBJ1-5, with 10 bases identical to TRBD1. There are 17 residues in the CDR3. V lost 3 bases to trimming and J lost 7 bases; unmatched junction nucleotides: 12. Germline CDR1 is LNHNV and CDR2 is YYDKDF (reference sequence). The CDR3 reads CATSRGPGTGEGQPQHF. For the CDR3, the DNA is TGTGCCACCAGCAGGGGACCCGGGACAGGGGAAGGACAGCCCCAGCATTTT.

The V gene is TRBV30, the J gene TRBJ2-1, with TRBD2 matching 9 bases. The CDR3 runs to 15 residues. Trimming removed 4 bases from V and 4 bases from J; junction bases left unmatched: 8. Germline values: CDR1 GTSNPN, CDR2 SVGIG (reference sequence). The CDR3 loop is CAWTPRGGGYNEQFF. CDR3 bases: TGTGCCTGGACCCCGCGGGGGGGCGGGTACAATGAGCAGTTCTTC.

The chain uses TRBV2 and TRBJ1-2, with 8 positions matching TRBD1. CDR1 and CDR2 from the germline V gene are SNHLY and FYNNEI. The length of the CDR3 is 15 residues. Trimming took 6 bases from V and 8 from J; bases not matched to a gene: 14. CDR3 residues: CASSIETGAFRGYTF. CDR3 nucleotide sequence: TGTGCCAGCAGCATAGAGACAGGGGCTTTCAGAGGCTACACCTTC. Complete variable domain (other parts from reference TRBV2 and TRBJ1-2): EPEVTQTPSHQVTQMGQEVILRCVPISNHLYFYWYRQILGQKVEFLVSFYNNEISEKSEIFDDQFSVERPDGSNFTLKIRSTKLEDSAMYFCASSIETGAFRGYTFGSGTRLTVV.

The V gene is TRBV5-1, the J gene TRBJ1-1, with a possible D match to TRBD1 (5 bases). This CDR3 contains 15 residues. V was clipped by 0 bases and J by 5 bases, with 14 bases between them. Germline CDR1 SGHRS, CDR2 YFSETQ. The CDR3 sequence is CASSLESGGWTEAFF. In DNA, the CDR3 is TGCGCCAGCAGCTTGGAGTCCGGGGGGTGGACTGAAGCTTTCTTT.

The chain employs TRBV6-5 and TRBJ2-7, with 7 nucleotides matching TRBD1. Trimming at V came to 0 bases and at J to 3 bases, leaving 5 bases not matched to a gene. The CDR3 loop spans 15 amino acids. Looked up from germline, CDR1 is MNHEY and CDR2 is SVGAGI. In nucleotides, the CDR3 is TGTGCCAGCAGTTACTCGAAGGGACAGAGCTACGAGCAGTACTTC. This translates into CASSYSKGQSYEQYF.

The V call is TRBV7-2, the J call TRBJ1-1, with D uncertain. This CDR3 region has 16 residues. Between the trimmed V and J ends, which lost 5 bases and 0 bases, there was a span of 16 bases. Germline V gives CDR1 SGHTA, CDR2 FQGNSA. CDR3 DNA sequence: TGTGCCAGCAGCGCTCTCCCCCGGAACATGAACACTGAAGCTTTCTTT. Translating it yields CASSALPRNMNTEAFF.

CDR3 sequence reads: CASSSTASSYNEQFF. The CDR3, as DNA: TGTGCCAGCAGCTCAACTGCTAGCTCCTACAATGAGCAGTTCTTC. The gene calls are TRBV7-2 and TRBJ2-1; D not resolved. The V and J ends lost 4 bases and 0 bases respectively, with 10 bases between them. Germline loops: CDR1 SGHTA, CDR2 FQGNSA. This CDR3 has 15 residues.